These T cell receptor beta chains were read from a single sample in a study of T cells in Graves' hyperthyroidism and ophthalmopathy. TCRdb re-called the multiplex PCR reads with MiXCR, one entry per CDR3 protein. The repertoire consists of around 350,000 distinct CDR3 sequences, with about 18% occurring once and the leading ten covering around 4%. The sequenced material came from blood. The receptors were gathered from a woman between 18 and 29 years old with Graves' hyperthyroidism. The CDR3 runs from the conserved cysteine through the conserved F or W. Each record gives: J gene, clone size, V gene, D gene, CDR3 DNA, CDR3 protein. The D gene is left open where the match is weak. Only part of the rows carry a size: once, few, many, or a class if the clone is expanded.

j_gene: TRBJ2-2; abundance: many; v_gene: TRBV6-5; d_gene: NA; CDR3nt: TGTGCCAGCAGTTACTCGGGGTACACGAACACCGGGGAGCTGTTTTTT; CDR3aa: CASSYSGYTNTGELFF
j_gene: TRBJ1-2; abundance: many; v_gene: TRBV20-1; d_gene: TRBD1; CDR3nt: TGCAGTGCGACCGGGACAGGGGGCAACTATGGCTACACCTTC; CDR3aa: CSATGTGGNYGYTF
j_gene: TRBJ1-1; abundance: few; v_gene: TRBV6-1; d_gene: TRBD1; CDR3nt: TGTGCCAGCAGTGAAGAGGGACAGGGGGCCACTGAAGCTTTCTTT; CDR3aa: CASSEEGQGATEAFF
j_gene: TRBJ2-5; abundance: many; v_gene: TRBV30; d_gene: TRBD1; CDR3nt: TGTGCCTGGGGTGGGACAGTACAAGAGACCCAGTACTTC; CDR3aa: CAWGGTVQETQYF
j_gene: TRBJ2-7; abundance: NA; v_gene: TRBV6-2/TRBV6-3; d_gene: NA; CDR3nt: TGTGCCAGCAGTCGCAAGTACGAGCAGTACTTC; CDR3aa: CASSRKYEQYF
j_gene: TRBJ2-4; abundance: NA; v_gene: TRBV27; d_gene: NA; CDR3nt: TGTGCCAGCAGCCCGGGGCACGCCCTAGCCAAAAACATTCAGTACTTC; CDR3aa: CASSPGHALAKNIQYF
j_gene: TRBJ2-2; abundance: NA; v_gene: TRBV14; d_gene: NA; CDR3nt: TGTGCCAGCAGCCAAGATCCGAACACCGGGGAGCTGTTTTTT; CDR3aa: CASSQDPNTGELFF
j_gene: TRBJ2-4; abundance: many; v_gene: TRBV13; d_gene: TRBD2; CDR3nt: TGTGCCAGCAGCCTGCGGACTAGCGGTGGGAAAAACATTCAGTACTTC; CDR3aa: CASSLRTSGGKNIQYF
j_gene: TRBJ1-1; abundance: many; v_gene: TRBV18; d_gene: NA; CDR3nt: TGTGCCAGCTCCCCCGCAGCGAACACTGAAGCTTTCTTT; CDR3aa: CASSPAANTEAFF
j_gene: TRBJ2-7; abundance: many; v_gene: TRBV6-5; d_gene: NA; CDR3nt: TGTGCCAGCTATGGTCGCAGGAGCTCCTACGAGCAGTACTTC; CDR3aa: CASYGRRSSYEQYF
j_gene: TRBJ1-3; abundance: few; v_gene: TRBV4-2; d_gene: NA; CDR3nt: TGTGCCAGCAGCCAGAGAGAGAGTTCCTCTGGAAACACCATATATTTT; CDR3aa: CASSQRESSSGNTIYF
j_gene: TRBJ1-1; abundance: many; v_gene: TRBV19; d_gene: TRBD1; CDR3nt: TGTGCCAGTAGTCTCCAGGGGGCGAGGGACACTGAAGCTTTCTTT; CDR3aa: CASSLQGARDTEAFF
j_gene: TRBJ2-2; abundance: NA; v_gene: TRBV19; d_gene: NA; CDR3nt: TGTGCCAGTAGTCCGGGATTTACGAACACCGGGGAGCTGTTTTTT; CDR3aa: CASSPGFTNTGELFF
j_gene: TRBJ1-2; abundance: many; v_gene: TRBV12-3/TRBV12-4; d_gene: NA; CDR3nt: TGTGCCAGTCGCGGGGGGGATGGCTACACCTTC; CDR3aa: CASRGGDGYTF
j_gene: TRBJ1-2; abundance: many; v_gene: TRBV6-5; d_gene: TRBD1; CDR3nt: TGTGCCAGCAGTTACTCGACAGGGGGTCGAGAAGGCTACACCTTC; CDR3aa: CASSYSTGGREGYTF
j_gene: TRBJ1-2; abundance: NA; v_gene: TRBV4-1; d_gene: NA; CDR3nt: TGCGCCAGCAGCCAAGTCCCGCGGGGGTTCAACTATGGCTACACCTTC; CDR3aa: CASSQVPRGFNYGYTF
j_gene: TRBJ1-5; abundance: few; v_gene: TRBV5-1; d_gene: NA; CDR3nt: TGCGCCAGCAGCTTTGGGGCGCCGGGTCAGCCCCAGCATTTT; CDR3aa: CASSFGAPGQPQHF
j_gene: TRBJ2-7; abundance: NA; v_gene: TRBV27; d_gene: NA; CDR3nt: TGTGCCAGCACCCCCGGGGTAGCCTCCTGCGAGCAGTACTTC; CDR3aa: CASTPGVASCEQYF
j_gene: TRBJ2-3; abundance: NA; v_gene: TRBV2; d_gene: NA; CDR3nt: TGTGCCAGCAGTGTTGGAGCGGAGCCAAACACAGATACGCAGTATTTT; CDR3aa: CASSVGAEPNTDTQYF
j_gene: TRBJ1-2; abundance: many; v_gene: TRBV6-4; d_gene: NA; CDR3nt: TGTGCCAGCAGTGCCTCGGAGGCCCGTCTTGGGTATGGCTACACCTTC; CDR3aa: CASSASEARLGYGYTF
j_gene: TRBJ2-7; abundance: NA; v_gene: TRBV12-3/TRBV12-4; d_gene: TRBD2; CDR3nt: TGTGCCAGCAGTCCAGCGGGAACCTCCTACGAGCAGTACTTC; CDR3aa: CASSPAGTSYEQYF
j_gene: TRBJ1-5; abundance: many; v_gene: TRBV9; d_gene: NA; CDR3nt: TGTGCCAGCAGCGTAGCCGACAGCCGCAATCAGCCCCAGCATTTT; CDR3aa: CASSVADSRNQPQHF
j_gene: TRBJ1-5; abundance: many; v_gene: TRBV9; d_gene: NA; CDR3nt: TGTGCCAGCAGCGCCGACGGAGGGGGCAATCAGCCCCAGCATTTT; CDR3aa: CASSADGGGNQPQHF
j_gene: TRBJ1-5; abundance: many; v_gene: TRBV6-2/TRBV6-3; d_gene: NA; CDR3nt: TGTGCCAGCAGAGGGAAGGGTCCTAGCAATCAGCCCCAGCATTTT; CDR3aa: CASRGKGPSNQPQHF
j_gene: TRBJ1-2; abundance: many; v_gene: TRBV27; d_gene: NA; CDR3nt: TGTGCCAGCAGTTTATATAGGGGAGGCGGCTACACCTTC; CDR3aa: CASSLYRGGGYTF
j_gene: TRBJ2-1; abundance: many; v_gene: TRBV24-1; d_gene: NA; CDR3nt: TGTGCCACCAGTGATACTGGAAGGGAGCAGTTCTTC; CDR3aa: CATSDTGREQFF
j_gene: TRBJ1-1; abundance: many; v_gene: TRBV6-5; d_gene: NA; CDR3nt: TGTGCCAGCAGTTACTCGTTGAGACCGACTGAAGCTTTCTTT; CDR3aa: CASSYSLRPTEAFF
j_gene: TRBJ2-7; abundance: many; v_gene: TRBV11-2; d_gene: TRBD2; CDR3nt: TGTGCCAGCAGCTCCTTAGCGGGGGGGGCCTACGAGCAGTACTTC; CDR3aa: CASSSLAGGAYEQYF
j_gene: TRBJ1-6; abundance: few; v_gene: TRBV6-1; d_gene: NA; CDR3nt: TGTGCCTGTCACAGGACAGAAAATTCACCCCTCCACTTT; CDR3aa: CACHRTENSPLHF
j_gene: TRBJ2-5; abundance: many; v_gene: TRBV29-1; d_gene: TRBD1; CDR3nt: TGCAGCGCAGGGGGCGAGACCCAGTACTTC; CDR3aa: CSAGGETQYF
j_gene: TRBJ1-1; abundance: many; v_gene: TRBV3-1; d_gene: NA; CDR3nt: TGTGCCAGCAGCCAAGATCTTGCCGTCCCTTTCAACACTGAAGCTTTCTTT; CDR3aa: CASSQDLAVPFNTEAFF
j_gene: TRBJ1-5; abundance: many; v_gene: TRBV6-1; d_gene: NA; CDR3nt: TGTGCCAGCAGACCGGCCGGCGGAGGGAATCAGCCCCAGCATTTT; CDR3aa: CASRPAGGGNQPQHF
j_gene: TRBJ2-5; abundance: many; v_gene: TRBV10-3; d_gene: NA; CDR3nt: TGTGCCATCAGTGTCGGTCCCCCCCAGGCTCTGCTAGACCAAGAGACCCAGTACTTC; CDR3aa: CAISVGPPQALLDQETQYF
j_gene: TRBJ2-7; abundance: NA; v_gene: TRBV15; d_gene: NA; CDR3nt: TGTGCCACCAGCAGAGATAGGATCGGGGTAAGCTCCTACGAGCAGTACTTC; CDR3aa: CATSRDRIGVSSYEQYF
j_gene: TRBJ1-2; abundance: NA; v_gene: TRBV6-1; d_gene: NA; CDR3nt: TGTGCCAGCACCAGGGCGCCCTATGGCTACACCTTC; CDR3aa: CASTRAPYGYTF
j_gene: TRBJ1-6; abundance: NA; v_gene: TRBV6-1; d_gene: NA; CDR3nt: TGTGCCAGCACCCGGGATAATTCACCCCTCCACTTT; CDR3aa: CASTRDNSPLHF
j_gene: TRBJ1-5; abundance: many; v_gene: TRBV6-2/TRBV6-3; d_gene: TRBD1; CDR3nt: TGTGCCAGCAGTTACAATTCGTACCGGGACAGGCTTCTGGGCAATCAGCCCCAGCATTTT; CDR3aa: CASSYNSYRDRLLGNQPQHF
j_gene: TRBJ1-2; abundance: many; v_gene: TRBV27; d_gene: NA; CDR3nt: TGTGCCAGCAGAGATCGACGGACCCCCTATGGCTACACCTTC; CDR3aa: CASRDRRTPYGYTF
j_gene: TRBJ1-1; abundance: NA; v_gene: TRBV7-8; d_gene: NA; CDR3nt: TGTGCCAGCAGCTTAGGATCGGGGAACACTGAAGCTTGCTTT; CDR3aa: CASSLGSGNTEACF
j_gene: TRBJ2-5; abundance: few; v_gene: TRBV12-3/TRBV12-4; d_gene: NA; CDR3nt: TGTGCCAGCGGCCCTGGGGCGCCGATTAAAGCGACCCAGTACTTC; CDR3aa: CASGPGAPIKATQYF
j_gene: TRBJ1-3; abundance: NA; v_gene: TRBV6-1; d_gene: NA; CDR3nt: TGTGCCAGCACACACACACAGGTCTCTGGAAACACCATATATTTT; CDR3aa: CASTHTQVSGNTIYF
j_gene: TRBJ1-1; abundance: many; v_gene: TRBV30; d_gene: NA; CDR3nt: TGTGCCTGGAGTGTAAAAGGGGCAGCTAAATTGAACACTGAAGCTTTCTTT; CDR3aa: CAWSVKGAAKLNTEAFF
j_gene: TRBJ2-3; abundance: NA; v_gene: TRBV11-3; d_gene: NA; CDR3nt: TGTGCCAGCAGCAGCTGGCAAGCCAATACGCAGTATTTT; CDR3aa: CASSSWQANTQYF
j_gene: TRBJ1-3; abundance: many; v_gene: TRBV12-3/TRBV12-4; d_gene: NA; CDR3nt: TGTGCCAGCAGAGCTACCAGCTCTGGAAACACCATATATTTT; CDR3aa: CASRATSSGNTIYF